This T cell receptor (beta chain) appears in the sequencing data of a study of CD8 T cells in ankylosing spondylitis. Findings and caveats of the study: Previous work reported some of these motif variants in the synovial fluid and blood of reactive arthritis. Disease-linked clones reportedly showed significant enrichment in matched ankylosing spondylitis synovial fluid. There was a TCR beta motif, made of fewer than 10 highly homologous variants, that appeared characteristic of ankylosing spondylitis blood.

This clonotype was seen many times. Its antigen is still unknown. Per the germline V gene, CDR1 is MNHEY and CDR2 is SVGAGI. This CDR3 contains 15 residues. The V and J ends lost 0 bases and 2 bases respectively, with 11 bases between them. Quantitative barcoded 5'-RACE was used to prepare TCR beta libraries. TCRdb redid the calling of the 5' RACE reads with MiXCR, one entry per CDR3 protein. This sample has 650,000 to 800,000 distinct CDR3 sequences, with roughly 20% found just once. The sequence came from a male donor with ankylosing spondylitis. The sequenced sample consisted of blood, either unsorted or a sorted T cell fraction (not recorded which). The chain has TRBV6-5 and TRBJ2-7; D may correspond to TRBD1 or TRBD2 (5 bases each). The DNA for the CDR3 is TGTGCCAGCAGTTACTCGTTCGGGGCCGCCTACGAGCAGTACTTC. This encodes CASSYSFGAAYEQYF.